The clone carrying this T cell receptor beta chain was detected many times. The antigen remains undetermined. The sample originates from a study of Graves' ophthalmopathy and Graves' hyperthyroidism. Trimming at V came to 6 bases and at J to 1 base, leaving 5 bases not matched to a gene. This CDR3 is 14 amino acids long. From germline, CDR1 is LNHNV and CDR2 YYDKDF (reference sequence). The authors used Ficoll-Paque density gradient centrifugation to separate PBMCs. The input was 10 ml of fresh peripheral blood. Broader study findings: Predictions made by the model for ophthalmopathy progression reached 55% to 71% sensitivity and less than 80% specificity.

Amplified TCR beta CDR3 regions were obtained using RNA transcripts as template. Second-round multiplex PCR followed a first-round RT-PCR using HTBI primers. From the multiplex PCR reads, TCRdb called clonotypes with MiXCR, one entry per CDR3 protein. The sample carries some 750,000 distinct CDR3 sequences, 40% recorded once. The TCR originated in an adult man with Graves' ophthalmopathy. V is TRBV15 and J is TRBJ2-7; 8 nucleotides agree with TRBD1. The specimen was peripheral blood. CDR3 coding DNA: TGTGCCACCAGTGACCAGGGGGCATCCTACGAGCAGTACTTC. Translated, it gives CATSDQGASYEQYF.